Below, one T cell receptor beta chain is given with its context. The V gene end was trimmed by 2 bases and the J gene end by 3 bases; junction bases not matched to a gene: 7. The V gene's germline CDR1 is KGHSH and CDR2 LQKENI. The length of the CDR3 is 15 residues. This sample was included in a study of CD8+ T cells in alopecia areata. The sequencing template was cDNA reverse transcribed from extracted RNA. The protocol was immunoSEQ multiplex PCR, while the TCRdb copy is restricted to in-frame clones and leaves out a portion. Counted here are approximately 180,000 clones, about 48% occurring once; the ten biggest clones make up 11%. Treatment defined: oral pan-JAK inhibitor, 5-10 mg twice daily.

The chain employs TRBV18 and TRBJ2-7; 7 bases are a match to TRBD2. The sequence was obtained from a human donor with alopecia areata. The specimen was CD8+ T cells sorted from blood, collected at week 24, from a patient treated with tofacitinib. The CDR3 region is CASSPGAGEYYEQYF. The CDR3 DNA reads TGTGCCAGCTCACCAGGGGCGGGGGAATACTACGAGCAGTACTTC. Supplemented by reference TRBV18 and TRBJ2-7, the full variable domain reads NAGVMQNPRHLVRRRGQEARLRCSPMKGHSHVYWYRQLPEEGLKFMVYLQKENIIDESGMPKERFSAEFPKEGPSILRIQQVVRGDSAAYFCASSPGAGEYYEQYFGPGTRLTVT.